Each of the 13 T cell receptor beta chains below was sequenced from the same sample in a study of shared clonotypes between healthy human individuals. TCRdb's table, derived via immunoSEQ multiplex PCR, lists solely in-frame clones and lacks some. The sample yields around 2.1 million clones, just over 90% seen once. CD8 cells classed as naive were CD45RO-negative and positively selected for CCR7, excluding terminally differentiated effector memory CD45RA+ cells. The sequenced sample was naive CD8+ T cells from PBMCs. The receptors originated from a man aged 18 to 30 in good health. Some clones in this sample may be carry-over from other donors' samples.

The chain carries TRBV19 and TRBJ1-4; D ambiguous. This CDR3 contains 14 residues. Germline CDR1 is LNHDA and CDR2 is SQIVND (reference sequence). V was cut by 6 bases and J by 0 bases, with 8 bases left in between. The CDR3 DNA reads TGTGCCAGTAGCGGACGGGCAACTAATGAAAAACTGTTTTTT. Protein sequence: CASSGRATNEKLFF.

The rearrangement links TRBV27 to TRBJ2-2; D remains unclear. This CDR3 spans 12 amino acids. The V gene lost 5 bases and the J gene lost 6 bases, with 7 bases spanning the gap. CDR1 is MNHEY and CDR2 is SMNVEV in the germline V gene (reference sequence). The CDR3 DNA follows: TGTGCCAGCAGTCTCCCTTCCGGGGAGCTGTTTTTT. Translation gives CASSLPSGELFF.

Concerning this clone: The same CDR3 can be traced to other DNA sequences in this sample. The chain recombines TRBV6-5 with TRBJ2-7; tentative D call: TRBD2 (6 bases). The CDR3 totals 14 residues. Trimming stripped 0 bases from V and 2 bases from J, with 8 bases between. CDR1 is MNHEY, CDR2 SVGAGI, per germline. The CDR3: CASSYSGGTYEQYF. Here the CDR3 DNA reads TGTGCCAGCAGTTACTCCGGGGGAACCTACGAGCAGTACTTC.

A single count supports this clone. The chain couples TRBV30 to TRBJ2-1; maybe TRBD1 (6 bases). V was pared by 2 bases and J by 7 bases, with 21 bases between. CDR1 is GTSNPN, CDR2 SVGIG, per germline (reference sequence). The CDR3 contains 16 residues. The CDR3 DNA follows: TGTGCCTGGAGTTTCTGGCGGTTCGAAGGGACAAATGAGCAGTTCTTC. Translation gives CAWSFWRFEGTNEQFF.

This rearrangement joins TRBV7-9 to TRBJ2-3; TRBD2 matches 12 bases. CDR3 size: 16 residues. Losses at the gene ends were 5 bases for V and 6 bases for J; bases not matched to a gene: 9. Germline V gene lookup returns CDR1 SEHNR and CDR2 FQNEAQ (reference sequence). CDR3 loop: CASSPRTSGNGDTQYF. The CDR3 coding sequence is TGTGCCAGCAGCCCCCGGACTAGCGGGAATGGGGATACGCAGTATTTT.

For this clone: Other nucleotide sequences in the sample specify the same CDR3. The J gene is TRBJ2-3, the V gene TRBV27; D uncertain. CDR3 size: 12 residues. Germline V gives CDR1 MNHEY, CDR2 SMNVEV (reference sequence). V lost 6 bases and J lost 1, with 5 bases in between. Written as DNA, the CDR3 is TGTGCCAGCAGCCCGCGCACAGATACGCAGTATTTT. Protein: CASSPRTDTQYF.

The V gene is TRBV2, the J gene TRBJ2-2; TRBD2 aligns across 7 bases. Germline CDR1 reads SNHLY; CDR2 reads FYNNEI. The CDR3 has 15 amino acids. Losses at the gene ends were 6 bases for V and 5 bases for J; bases not matched to a gene: 9. CDR3 loop: CASRRGREGTGELFF. CDR3 bases: TGTGCCAGCAGGCGGGGCAGGGAGGGAACCGGGGAGCTGTTTTTT. Full variable domain (outside the CDR3, taken from reference TRBV2 and TRBJ2-2): EPEVTQTPSHQVTQMGQEVILRCVPISNHLYFYWYRQILGQKVEFLVSFYNNEISEKSEIFDDQFSVERPDGSNFTLKIRSTKLEDSAMYFCASRRGREGTGELFFGEGSRLTVL.

The rearrangement joins TRBV11-1 to TRBJ2-1; 7 bases agree with TRBD1. The germline V gene has CDR1 SGHAT and CDR2 FQDESV (reference sequence). The junction had 10 bases not matched to a gene; V was cut back by 5 bases and J by 12 bases. CDR3 length equals 13 residues. The CDR3 DNA reads as TGTGCCAGCAGCCATCGGGACAGTTCCACGCAGTTCTTC. Translated: CASSHRDSSTQFF.

The genes are TRBV6-1 and TRBJ2-1; 12 bases map to TRBD2. Per the germline V gene, CDR1 is MNHNS and CDR2 is SASEGT. With V trimmed by 4 bases and J by 6 bases, 7 bases remained unmatched. This CDR3 contains 16 residues. The CDR3 sequence is CASSGRLAGGFNEQFF. The CDR3 DNA reads TGTGCCAGCAGTGGTCGGCTAGCGGGAGGGTTCAATGAGCAGTTCTTC.

The chain carries TRBV7-2 and TRBJ2-7, with TRBD2 matching 13 bases. Germline V gives CDR1 SGHTA, CDR2 FQGNSA. With 5 bases clipped from V and 5 bases from J, the junction kept 9 bases outside the gene matches. The CDR3 is 16 amino acids. This CDR3 reads CASSPNTSGREDEQYF. The CDR3 nucleotides are TGTGCCAGCAGCCCAAACACTAGCGGGAGGGAGGACGAGCAGTACTTC.

The chain couples TRBV29-1 to TRBJ2-5; 8 bases are shared with TRBD1. V trimming: 6 bases; J trimming: 5 bases; junction bases outside the gene matches: 11. The germline CDR1 and CDR2 sequences are SQVTM and ANQGSEA. The CDR3 extends over 14 amino acids. The DNA for the CDR3 is TGCAGCGTCGAAAGGACAGGGATAGCGGAGACCCAGTACTTC. This encodes CSVERTGIAETQYF.

In its sample, this clone was seen a few times. The J gene is TRBJ2-4, the V gene TRBV7-9; D not resolved. This CDR3 contains 15 residues. The germline gives CDR1 SEHNR, CDR2 FQNEAQ (reference sequence). The V and J ends lost 1 base and 14 bases respectively, with 21 bases between them. For the CDR3, the DNA is TGTGCCAGCAGCTTAGGACACGGAAATGGACCTTCGGAGTACTTC. Residues: CASSLGHGNGPSEYF.

This CDR3 reads CASSLRVGYGNTIYF. The CDR3 DNA reads as TGTGCCAGCAGCTTAAGAGTGGGGTATGGAAACACCATATATTTT. The chain carries TRBV13 and TRBJ1-3; no reliable D call. V was shortened by 2 bases and J by 3 bases, with 11 bases between the two germline ends. This CDR3 spans 15 amino acids. Germline CDR1 is PRHDT and CDR2 is FYEKMQ (reference sequence).